One T cell receptor (beta chain) is described in this entry. Different DNA sequences within this sample yield the same CDR3. Clones were read by immunoSEQ multiplex PCR, and TCRdb kept only the in-frame ones, dropping some. The sample comprises some 170,000 clones, about 94% of which are singletons, and 11% to 15% rests with the top ten. The sample is drawn from a study of control samples from healthy donors and cancer patients. The germline V gene encodes CDR1 LNHDA and CDR2 SQIVND (reference sequence). The CDR3 is 13 residues long. V was clipped by 6 bases and J by 4 bases, with 11 bases between them.

What was sequenced was PBMCs. The V gene is TRBV19, the J gene TRBJ2-3; a possible D gene is TRBD1 (5 bases). This sequence was found in a man in his fifties or sixties with colorectal cancer. The CDR3 is CASRIQGSDTQYF. In nucleotides, the CDR3 is TGTGCCAGTAGAATCCAGGGTTCAGATACGCAGTATTTT.